This T cell receptor (beta chain) was obtained from a study of blood T cells in healthy people across ages. The overall study: Capture by template switching was about one barcoded beta molecule per two T cells.

The length of the CDR3 is 12 residues. The V end was cut by 6 bases, the J end by 0 bases, with 6 bases between. Germline loops: CDR1 MNHEY, CDR2 SMNVEV (reference sequence). The use of a sample-barcoded 5' primer and a J-beta primer mix characterized a second PCR of 7 to 11 cycles. Each CDR3 protein gets one entry after TCRdb re-called the 5' RACE reads with MiXCR. The sample yields hundreds of thousands of distinct CDR3 sequences, about 30% seen once. This clonotype has ten or more counts. The specimen was blood. The V gene is TRBV27, the J gene TRBJ2-7; D uncertain. This receptor was identified in a woman aged 80 or over in good health. In DNA, the CDR3 is TGTGCCAGCAGATCAAGCTCCTACGAGCAGTACTTC. The encoded protein is CASRSSSYEQYF.